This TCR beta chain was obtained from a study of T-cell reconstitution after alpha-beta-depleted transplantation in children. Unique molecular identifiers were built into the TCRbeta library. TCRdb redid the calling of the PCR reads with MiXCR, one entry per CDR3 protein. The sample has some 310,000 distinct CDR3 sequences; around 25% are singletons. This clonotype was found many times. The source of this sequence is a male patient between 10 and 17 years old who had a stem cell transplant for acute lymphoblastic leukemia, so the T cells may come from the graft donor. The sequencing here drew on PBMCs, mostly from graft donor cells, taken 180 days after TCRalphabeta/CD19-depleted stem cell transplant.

The CDR3 DNA reads TGCGCCAGCAGCTTGGAGGGGACTAGCGGGAGAAACCCCCACGAGCAGTACTTC. Translated: CASSLEGTSGRNPHEQYF. V usage is TRBV5-1 and J usage is TRBJ2-7; 14 bases line up with TRBD2. The CDR3 runs 18 residues. The V gene end was trimmed by 0 bases and the J gene end by 5 bases; junction bases not matched to a gene: 10. Germline CDR1 SGHRS, CDR2 YFSETQ.